The next 32 T cell receptor beta chains were all read from a single sample in a study of T cell repertoires in cytomegalovirus infection. Using its own MiXCR run on the reads, TCRdb lists one record per CDR3 protein. The data hold 110,000 or so distinct CDR3 sequences, with 30% observed a single time. Antigens for these TCRs are unknown. The specimen was CD8+ T cells from cultured PBMCs, collected from culture after CMV antigen stimulation. The source of these receptors is a human donor in good health (CMV status not recorded). Some clones in this sample may be carry-over from other donors' samples.

The J gene is TRBJ1-1, the V gene TRBV7-9; no definite D call. The CDR3 runs 15 residues. The germline CDR1 and CDR2 sequences are SEHNR and FQNEAQ (reference sequence). V was clipped by 1 base and J by 1 base, with 10 bases between them. The CDR3, as DNA: TGTGCCAGCAGCTTAGGGGGATGGGGGAACACTGAAGCTTTCTTT. Residues: CASSLGGWGNTEAFF.

This chain connects TRBV28 to TRBJ1-2, with 7 nucleotides matching TRBD1. The CDR3 is 12 residues long. The germline gives CDR1 MDHEN, CDR2 SYDVKM. Losses at the gene ends were 3 bases for V and 8 bases for J; bases not matched to a gene: 3. CDR3 region: CASSLTGWGYTF. The CDR3 coding sequence is TGTGCCAGCAGTTTGACAGGGTGGGGCTACACCTTC.

This clonotype was observed a few times. The V call is TRBV6-1, the J call TRBJ1-1; D is perhaps TRBD1 (5 bases). V lost 8 bases and J lost 0, with 16 bases in between. The germline V gene has CDR1 MNHNS and CDR2 SASEGT. This CDR3 is 15 amino acids long. The CDR3 bases are TGTGCCAGCCAAATCGGGGCGGCGTTGAACACTGAAGCTTTCTTT. Protein sequence: CASQIGAALNTEAFF.

The sample holds a few counts of this clonotype. The rearrangement uses TRBV5-6 and TRBJ2-7; TRBD1 might be the D (6 bases). V was pared by 0 bases and J by 6 bases, with 16 bases between. The length of the CDR3 is 15 residues. The V gene's germline CDR1 is SGHDT and CDR2 YYEEEE. The CDR3 sequence is CASSLEGHRVAEQYF. CDR3 sequence (DNA): TGTGCCAGCAGCTTGGAAGGACACAGGGTCGCCGAGCAGTACTTC. Together with reference TRBV5-6 and TRBJ2-7, the CDR3 gives the full variable domain: DAGVTQSPTHLIKTRGQQVTLRCSPKSGHDTVSWYQQALGQGPQFIFQYYEEEERQRGNFPDRFSGHQFPNYSSELNVNALLLGDSALYLCASSLEGHRVAEQYFGPGTRLTVT.

The V call is TRBV2, the J call TRBJ2-2, with D unclear. V lost 8 bases, J lost 7 bases, and 20 bases lay in between. CDR1 is SNHLY and CDR2 is FYNNEI in the germline V gene. The length of the CDR3 is 15 residues. The CDR3 here is CASLMDPTLGGELFF. DNA of the CDR3: TGTGCCAGCCTTATGGACCCGACTTTGGGCGGGGAGCTGTTTTTT.

V usage is TRBV7-4 and J usage is TRBJ2-5; 8 bases agree with TRBD2. The length of the CDR3 is 15 residues. CDR1 is SGHVT, CDR2 SQSDAQ, per germline. V gave up 0 bases and J gave up 5 bases; unmatched junction bases: 5. The CDR3 protein is CASSLAAGVGETQYF. CDR3 sequence (DNA): TGTGCCAGCAGCTTAGCAGCGGGGGTAGGGGAGACCCAGTACTTC.

This clonotype was picked up a small number of times. The CDR3, as DNA: TGTGCCAGCGAACCCCAACCGGCTTCACGGGCAGATACGCAGTATTTT. Protein sequence: CASEPQPASRADTQYF. The chain is built from TRBV28 and TRBJ2-3; D is ambiguous. The CDR3 loop spans 16 amino acids. CDR1 is MDHEN, CDR2 SYDVKM, per germline. The V gene lost 8 bases and the J gene lost 4 bases, with 22 bases spanning the gap. The full variable domain, its missing parts supplied by reference TRBV28 and TRBJ2-3, is DVKVTQSSRYLVKRTGEKVFLECVQDMDHENMFWYRQDPGLGLRLIYFSYDVKMKEKGDIPEGYSVSREKKERFSLILESASTNQTSMYLCASEPQPASRADTQYFGPGTRLTVL.

Only a few counts were recorded for this clonotype. This chain uses TRBV7-8 with TRBJ1-5; D is possibly TRBD1 (6 bases). CDR3 length equals 14 residues. V was clipped by 3 bases and J by 1 base, with 7 bases between them. From germline, CDR1 is SGHVS and CDR2 FQNEAQ. CDR3: CASSFGQSNQPQHF. CDR3 nucleotides: TGTGCCAGCAGCTTCGGACAGAGCAATCAGCCCCAGCATTTT.

This clonotype was recorded at least ten times. The CDR3 loop is CASTWGLGEQYF. The CDR3 nucleotides are TGTGCCAGCACCTGGGGGTTGGGCGAGCAGTACTTC. The genes are TRBV7-9 and TRBJ2-7; D possibly matches TRBD1 or TRBD2 (5 bases each). CDR1 SEHNR and CDR2 FQNEAQ come from the germline V gene (reference sequence). This CDR3 comprises 12 residues. Trimming removed 7 bases from V and 6 bases from J, with 13 bases in between.

The rearrangement links TRBV4-1 to TRBJ2-1; TRBD2 agrees at 7 bases. The V gene end was trimmed by 0 bases and the J gene end by 7 bases; junction bases not matched to a gene: 3. Germline CDR1 is MGHRA and CDR2 is YSYEKL. The CDR3 spans 14 residues. CDR3 protein: CASSQEVGGNEQFF. The CDR3 coding sequence is TGCGCCAGCAGCCAAGAGGTCGGGGGGAATGAGCAGTTCTTC.

The V gene is TRBV28, the J gene TRBJ2-7, with 8 bases that match TRBD1. The V gene end was trimmed by 4 bases and the J gene end by 6 bases; junction bases not matched to a gene: 5. Germline assignment: CDR1 MDHEN and CDR2 SYDVKM. The CDR3 extends over 13 amino acids. The CDR3 nucleotides read TGTGCCAGCAGTTCCCTACAGGGGGGCGAGCAGTACTTC. Its translation is CASSSLQGGEQYF.

The genes are TRBV27 and TRBJ2-7; 7 nucleotides line up with TRBD1. Germline lookup yields CDR1 MNHEY and CDR2 SMNVEV (reference sequence). Trimming cost V 3 bases and J 3 bases; bases outside gene matches: 5. The CDR3 runs to 14 residues. The CDR3 loop is CASSFLGTVYEQYF. CDR3 coding DNA: TGTGCCAGCAGTTTTCTCGGGACAGTCTACGAGCAGTACTTC.

The rearrangement links TRBV7-9 to TRBJ1-2; 7 positions agree with TRBD1. Germline V CDR1 and CDR2: SEHNR, FQNEAQ (reference sequence). Trimming cost V 1 base and J 5 bases; bases outside gene matches: 13. The CDR3 has 17 residues. CDR3 sequence reads: CASSLVGGQFPPYGYTF. Written as DNA, the CDR3 is TGTGCCAGCAGCTTAGTAGGGGGACAGTTCCCCCCTTATGGCTACACCTTC. The full variable domain, in which reference TRBV7-9 and TRBJ1-2 provide the parts outside the CDR3, is DTGVSQNPRHKITKRGQNVTFRCDPISEHNRLYWYRQTLGQGPEFLTYFQNEAQLEKSRLLSDRFSAERPKGSFSTLEIQRTEQGDSAMYLCASSLVGGQFPPYGYTFGSGTRLTVV.

The table lists this clonotype with many counts. CDR3: CASSLAERGTRNTEAFF. The CDR3, as DNA: TGTGCCAGCAGCTTAGCGGAGCGGGGGACACGGAACACTGAAGCTTTCTTT. The rearrangement uses TRBV7-8 and TRBJ1-1; D might be TRBD1 (6 bases). This CDR3 is 17 amino acids long. In germline, CDR1 is SGHVS, CDR2 FQNEAQ. Trimming cost V 0 bases and J 1 base, with 15 bases left between them. Full variable domain (missing parts from reference TRBV7-8 and TRBJ1-1): GAGVSQSPRYKVAKRGQDVALRCDPISGHVSLFWYQQALGQGPEFLTYFQNEAQLDKSGLPSDRFFAERPEGSVSTLKIQRTQQEDSAVYLCASSLAERGTRNTEAFFGQGTRLTVV.

The V call is TRBV4-3, the J call TRBJ1-2; 10 bases line up with TRBD1. Trimming at V came to 4 bases and at J to 3 bases, leaving 11 bases not matched to a gene. The CDR3 extends over 17 amino acids. Per the germline V gene, CDR1 is LGHNA and CDR2 is YSLEER. As DNA, the CDR3 is TGCGCCAGCAGCCGGACCCGCGGGGGACAGGGGTACTATGGCTACACCTTC. Residues: CASSRTRGGQGYYGYTF.

The V and J genes are TRBV6-2 or TRBV6-3 and TRBJ2-3; TRBD1 matches 7 bases. The V segment lost 7 bases and the J segment 2 bases; nucleotides outside the gene matches: 6. CDR3 size: 14 residues. From germline, CDR1 is MNHEY and CDR2 SVGEGT. The CDR3 reads CASTWTGPTDTQYF. DNA for the CDR3: TGTGCCAGCACCTGGACAGGACCCACAGATACGCAGTATTTT.

J is TRBJ2-1 and V is TRBV6-2 or TRBV6-3; 7 bases align to TRBD1. V lost 0 bases and J lost 6; bases outside the gene matches: 8. CDR3 length: 16 amino acids. CDR1 is MNHEY and CDR2 is SVGEGT in the germline V gene. The CDR3 coding sequence is TGTGCCAGCAGTTACTCGATCGAGACAGGGCTCAATGAGCAGTTCTTC. Amino acid sequence: CASSYSIETGLNEQFF.

This clonotype was observed a few times. This sequence joins TRBV7-3 and TRBJ2-3, with TRBD1 matching 9 bases. The CDR3 runs 15 residues. The J segment lost 6 bases and the V segment lost 6 bases, leaving 10 bases of the junction unmatched. Germline V gene sequence: CDR1 SGHTA, CDR2 FQGTGA. CDR3 DNA: TGTGCCAGCAGTCTCGGACAGGGGATGACGGATACGCAGTATTTT. It encodes CASSLGQGMTDTQYF. The whole variable domain, remainder taken from reference TRBV7-3 and TRBJ2-3, is GAGVSQTPSNKVTEKGKYVELRCDPISGHTALYWYRQSLGQGPEFLIYFQGTGAADDSGLPNDRFFAVRPEGSVSTLKIQRTERGDSAVYLCASSLGQGMTDTQYFGPGTRLTVL.

The chain joins TRBV6-1 to TRBJ1-1; D is perhaps TRBD1 (6 bases). CDR3 length: 15 residues. Germline CDR1 reads MNHNS; CDR2 reads SASEGT. Trimming removed 0 bases at V and 3 bases at J, with 11 bases between. The DNA of the CDR3 is TGTGCCAGCAGTGAAGCTGCAGGGGCCTACACTGAAGCTTTCTTT. It specifies CASSEAAGAYTEAFF.

This clonotype appeared a few times. V is TRBV20-1 and J is TRBJ2-7; 9 bases map to TRBD1. V dropped 5 bases and J dropped 5; count of bases not matched to a gene: 4. Per the germline V gene, CDR1 is DFQATT and CDR2 is SNEGSKA (reference sequence). The CDR3 has 12 amino acids. The CDR3 nucleotides are TGCAGTGCTTCATGGACAGGGGACGAGCAGTACTTC. Translating gives CSASWTGDEQYF.

J is TRBJ2-7 and V is TRBV20-1; 8 nucleotides line up with TRBD2. The CDR3 is 13 amino acids. Germline-derived CDR1 and CDR2 are DFQATT and SNEGSKA (reference sequence). With V trimmed by 3 bases and J by 6 bases, 7 bases remained unmatched. In nucleotides, the CDR3 is TGCAGTGCTAGCCCGGGGGGGTATTTCGAGCAGTACTTC. This translates into CSASPGGYFEQYF.

This clonotype was recorded at least ten times. The V call is TRBV4-2, the J call TRBJ1-5; D is unclear. Germline CDR1 is LGHNA and CDR2 is YNFKEQ. Trimming left V 2 bases short and J 0 bases short, with 5 bases between. This CDR3 is built from 14 residues. The CDR3: CASSQIDSNQPQHF. CDR3 DNA sequence: TGTGCCAGCAGCCAAATTGATAGCAATCAGCCCCAGCATTTT.

There are a few counts of this clonotype. The rearrangement links TRBV7-8 to TRBJ2-1, with 10 bases matching TRBD1. CDR1 and CDR2 (germline): SGHVS, FQNEAQ. The V and J ends lost 5 bases and 8 bases, in that order; junction bases with no gene match: 6. CDR3 length: 14 amino acids. CDR3 bases: TGTGCCAGCAGCGGGGACAGGGGAAACCATGAGCAGTTCTTC. It translates to CASSGDRGNHEQFF.

This clonotype was seen a few times. This chain links TRBV4-1 with TRBJ2-1; no firm D call. V lost 1 base and J lost 9, with 4 bases in between. The CDR3 consists of 11 residues. CDR1 is MGHRA and CDR2 is YSYEKL in the germline V gene. The CDR3 bases are TGCGCCAGCAGCCAAGCGGGTGAGCAGTTCTTC. It yields the protein CASSQAGEQFF.

The V and J genes are TRBV6-8 and TRBJ2-3, with 11 bases fitting TRBD1. CDR1 and CDR2 (germline): MNHGY, SAAAGT. With 4 bases clipped from V and 3 bases from J, the junction kept 9 bases outside the gene matches. The CDR3 sequence is 17 residues long. CDR3 in DNA: TGTGCCAGCAGTTTACCGGACAGGGGGCCTCGGACAGATACGCAGTATTTT. This encodes CASSLPDRGPRTDTQYF.

For the CDR3, the DNA is TGTGCCACCCTGACCCCCGCGTTGTACAATGAGCAGTTCTTC. Its protein is CATLTPALYNEQFF. The genes are TRBV6-6 and TRBJ2-1; no definite D call. This CDR3 has 14 residues. Looked up from germline, CDR1 is MNHNY and CDR2 is SVGAGI (reference sequence). The V and J ends lost 10 bases and 4 bases respectively, with 17 bases between them.

This rearrangement joins TRBV28 to TRBJ2-6, with TRBD1 as a possible D gene (6 bases). CDR3 size: 15 residues. V was pared by 5 bases and J by 3 bases, with 11 bases between. Germline CDR1 is MDHEN and CDR2 is SYDVKM. As DNA, the CDR3 is TGTGCCAGCAGTAACACAGGGATTGGGGCCAACGTCCTGACTTTC. Amino acids: CASSNTGIGANVLTF.

At least ten counts were recorded for this clonotype. CDR3: CASSLASAWGNTEAFF. Written as DNA, the CDR3 is TGTGCCAGCAGCTTAGCGTCGGCCTGGGGGAACACTGAAGCTTTCTTT. The chain joins TRBV7-2 to TRBJ1-1; no clear D. The CDR3 totals 16 residues. Per germline, CDR1 SGHTA and CDR2 FQGNSA. The V end lost 0 bases, the J end lost 1 base, and 12 bases lay between the germline ends.

This clonotype was seen more than once but under ten times. V is TRBV27 and J is TRBJ2-7; D call uncertain. V gave up 3 bases and J gave up 0 bases, with 6 bases separating them. The CDR3 is 13 amino acids. Per germline, CDR1 MNHEY and CDR2 SMNVEV (reference sequence). CDR3 nucleotide sequence: TGTGCCAGCAGTTTCCTATTCTCCTACGAGCAGTACTTC. Its protein product is CASSFLFSYEQYF.

The rearrangement links TRBV2 to TRBJ1-1, with D perhaps TRBD1 (6 bases). V was shortened by 5 bases and J by 0 bases, with 16 bases between the two germline ends. Germline V gives CDR1 SNHLY, CDR2 FYNNEI. The CDR3 consists of 16 residues. CDR3 residues: CASSTTTGTLNTEAFF. The CDR3, as DNA: TGTGCCAGCAGTACGACAACCGGGACATTGAACACTGAAGCTTTCTTT.

This sequence joins TRBV7-9 and TRBJ1-3; no clear D. Trimming shortened V by 4 bases and J by 2 bases, and 12 bases separated the two germline ends. Germline-derived CDR1 and CDR2 are SEHNR and FQNEAQ (reference sequence). The CDR3 totals 15 residues. The CDR3 DNA sequence: TGTGCCAGCAGCTCACGGAATCCCGCTGGAAACACCATATATTTT. Protein sequence: CASSSRNPAGNTIYF.

This clonotype was seen only a few times. The chain has TRBV2 and TRBJ2-1; a possible D gene is TRBD2 (5 bases). CDR1 and CDR2 (germline): SNHLY, FYNNEI. This CDR3 region has 15 residues. The V and J ends lost 1 base and 9 bases respectively, with 16 bases between them. This chain's CDR3 is CASSEVYSGSSEQFF. The CDR3 coding sequence is TGTGCCAGCAGTGAAGTCTACTCGGGGAGTAGTGAGCAGTTCTTC.